These T cell receptor beta chains were read from a single sample in a study of cytomegalovirus exposure and HLA in healthy donors. Clones were sequenced by immunoSEQ multiplex PCR, and TCRdb holds only the in-frame ones, with some missing. The sample includes about 160,000 clones, roughly 79% of them seen just once. Source material: PBMCs. All receptors derive from a woman aged 45-65 years in good health and CMV-seronegative. CDR3s include the opening cysteine and the closing phenylalanine or tryptophan. Each record gives: V gene, J gene, D gene, clone size, CDR3 protein, CDR3 DNA. The D gene is left open where the match is weak. Size is stated for part of the rows, as once, few or many counts, or as a class when the clone is expanded.

V gene: TRBV29-1
J gene: TRBJ2-3
D gene: TRBD2
clone size: NA
CDR3 protein: CSADSGSTDTQYF
CDR3 DNA: TGCAGCGCCGACAGCGGGAGTACAGATACGCAGTATTTT

V gene: TRBV6-1
J gene: TRBJ2-1
D gene: TRBD2
clone size: NA
CDR3 protein: CASSALAAEQFF
CDR3 DNA: TGTGCCAGCAGTGCGCTAGCGGCTGAGCAGTTCTTC

V gene: TRBV2
J gene: TRBJ1-1
D gene: NA
clone size: NA
CDR3 protein: CASSERFSGAFF
CDR3 DNA: TGTGCCAGCAGTGAACGGTTCTCGGGAGCTTTCTTT

V gene: TRBV7-9
J gene: TRBJ1-4
D gene: NA
clone size: NA
CDR3 protein: CASSLNTGGPNEKLFF
CDR3 DNA: TGTGCCAGCAGCTTAAATACGGGGGGTCCGAATGAAAAACTGTTTTTT

V gene: TRBV19
J gene: TRBJ2-7
D gene: TRBD1
clone size: NA
CDR3 protein: CASRTGNEQYF
CDR3 DNA: TGTGCCAGCAGGACAGGGAACGAGCAGTACTTC

V gene: TRBV6-4
J gene: TRBJ1-5
D gene: NA
clone size: few
CDR3 protein: CASSVHDTYSNQPQHF
CDR3 DNA: TGTGCCAGCAGTGTACATGACACTTATAGCAATCAGCCCCAGCATTTT

V gene: TRBV7-9
J gene: TRBJ1-4
D gene: NA
clone size: NA
CDR3 protein: CASSSSSGSSPEKLFF
CDR3 DNA: TGTGCCAGCAGCTCGTCCTCAGGAAGTTCTCCTGAAAAACTGTTTTTT

V gene: TRBV5-4
J gene: TRBJ2-5
D gene: NA
clone size: few
CDR3 protein: CASSLNNWGAETQYF
CDR3 DNA: TGTGCCAGCAGCTTGAATAACTGGGGAGCGGAGACCCAGTACTTC

V gene: TRBV4-1
J gene: TRBJ1-1
D gene: NA
clone size: NA
CDR3 protein: CASSPQGSTEAFF
CDR3 DNA: TGCGCCAGCAGCCCGCAGGGGTCGACTGAAGCTTTCTTT

V gene: TRBV6-4
J gene: TRBJ2-5
D gene: TRBD2
clone size: few
CDR3 protein: CASSDPGLATKTQYF
CDR3 DNA: TGTGCCAGCAGTGACCCGGGACTAGCGACAAAGACCCAGTACTTC

V gene: TRBV9
J gene: TRBJ1-1
D gene: NA
clone size: NA
CDR3 protein: CASSVRGRGTEAFF
CDR3 DNA: TGTGCCAGCAGCGTGAGAGGCAGGGGAACTGAAGCTTTCTTT

V gene: TRBV6-6
J gene: TRBJ2-7
D gene: TRBD1
clone size: NA
CDR3 protein: CASVTGTVPYEQYF
CDR3 DNA: TGTGCCAGCGTTACCGGGACAGTTCCCTACGAGCAGTACTTC

V gene: TRBV28
J gene: TRBJ1-1
D gene: TRBD1
clone size: NA
CDR3 protein: CASRLQGDTEAFF
CDR3 DNA: TGTGCCAGCAGATTACAGGGGGACACTGAAGCTTTCTTT

V gene: TRBV30
J gene: TRBJ2-1
D gene: NA
clone size: few
CDR3 protein: CAWRPLGGEAHNEQFF
CDR3 DNA: TGTGCCTGGAGACCCCTAGGGGGGGAGGCCCACAATGAGCAGTTCTTC

V gene: TRBV28
J gene: TRBJ2-7
D gene: TRBD1
clone size: once
CDR3 protein: CASSLFAGGYEQYF
CDR3 DNA: TGTGCCAGCAGTTTATTCGCAGGGGGCTACGAGCAGTACTTC

V gene: TRBV5-1
J gene: TRBJ2-2
D gene: NA
clone size: once
CDR3 protein: CASSFSRGAGELFF
CDR3 DNA: TGCGCCAGCAGCTTCTCTAGGGGCGCCGGGGAGCTGTTTTTT

V gene: TRBV27
J gene: TRBJ1-2
D gene: TRBD1
clone size: NA
CDR3 protein: CASIHIGTGGNYGYTF
CDR3 DNA: TGTGCCAGCATCCACATCGGGACAGGGGGCAACTATGGCTACACCTTC

V gene: TRBV23-1
J gene: TRBJ1-5
D gene: TRBD1
clone size: NA
CDR3 protein: CASSQSRDRVFESNQPQHF
CDR3 DNA: TGCGCCAGCAGTCAATCGCGGGACAGGGTTTTCGAAAGCAATCAGCCCCAGCATTTT

V gene: TRBV19
J gene: TRBJ2-7
D gene: TRBD1
clone size: NA
CDR3 protein: CASSTRTGSSYEQYF
CDR3 DNA: TGTGCCAGTAGCACCCGGACAGGGAGCTCCTACGAGCAGTACTTC

V gene: TRBV9
J gene: TRBJ2-7
D gene: TRBD1
clone size: few
CDR3 protein: CASSVRDRGPYEQYF
CDR3 DNA: TGTGCCAGCAGCGTTCGGGACAGGGGGCCTTACGAGCAGTACTTC

V gene: TRBV7-8
J gene: TRBJ2-7
D gene: TRBD1
clone size: NA
CDR3 protein: CASSVGTTGGEQYF
CDR3 DNA: TGTGCCAGCAGCGTTGGGACCACAGGGGGGGAGCAGTACTTC

V gene: TRBV29-1
J gene: TRBJ2-2
D gene: NA
clone size: NA
CDR3 protein: CSVEQGGNTGELFF
CDR3 DNA: TGCAGCGTTGAGCAGGGAGGTAACACCGGGGAGCTGTTTTTT

V gene: TRBV5-6
J gene: TRBJ1-1
D gene: NA
clone size: once
CDR3 protein: CASSLGAGATEAFF
CDR3 DNA: TGTGCCAGCAGCTTGGGGGCAGGGGCAACTGAAGCTTTCTTT

V gene: TRBV9
J gene: TRBJ2-7
D gene: TRBD1
clone size: NA
CDR3 protein: CASSGRDSYEQYF
CDR3 DNA: TGTGCCAGCAGCGGCCGGGACAGCTACGAGCAGTACTTC

V gene: TRBV4-1
J gene: TRBJ2-2
D gene: NA
clone size: NA
CDR3 protein: CASSPAKGWKNTGELFF
CDR3 DNA: TGCGCCAGCAGCCCGGCTAAGGGGTGGAAGAACACCGGGGAGCTGTTTTTT

V gene: TRBV2
J gene: TRBJ2-2
D gene: TRBD2
clone size: NA
CDR3 protein: CASSSQRGRSGELFF
CDR3 DNA: TGTGCCAGCAGTTCCCAGCGGGGGCGGTCCGGGGAGCTGTTTTTT

V gene: TRBV19
J gene: TRBJ1-3
D gene: TRBD1
clone size: NA
CDR3 protein: CASSISATGGFGNTIYF
CDR3 DNA: TGTGCCAGTAGTATCTCGGCGACAGGGGGCTTTGGAAACACCATATATTTT

V gene: TRBV12-5
J gene: TRBJ1-2
D gene: TRBD1
clone size: NA
CDR3 protein: CASGSGNRGVGYGYTF
CDR3 DNA: TGTGCTAGTGGTTCCGGTAACAGGGGTGTAGGGTATGGCTACACCTTC

V gene: TRBV19
J gene: TRBJ1-2
D gene: NA
clone size: NA
CDR3 protein: CASISSAAGTNYGYTF
CDR3 DNA: TGTGCCAGTATTTCTAGTGCGGCAGGGACTAACTATGGCTACACCTTC

V gene: TRBV7-2
J gene: TRBJ1-1
D gene: NA
clone size: NA
CDR3 protein: CASRYIMNTEAFF
CDR3 DNA: TGTGCCAGCAGGTATATTATGAACACTGAAGCTTTCTTT

V gene: TRBV28
J gene: TRBJ1-5
D gene: NA
clone size: NA
CDR3 protein: CASSLEQWINQPQHF
CDR3 DNA: TGTGCCAGCAGTTTAGAACAGTGGATCAATCAGCCCCAGCATTTT

V gene: TRBV25-1
J gene: TRBJ2-1
D gene: TRBD2
clone size: NA
CDR3 protein: CAVGDPPGLAVKVNEQFF
CDR3 DNA: TGTGCCGTCGGGGACCCTCCGGGACTAGCGGTTAAGGTCAATGAGCAGTTCTTC

V gene: TRBV14
J gene: TRBJ1-1
D gene: NA
clone size: few
CDR3 protein: CASSQPRAPREAFF
CDR3 DNA: TGTGCCAGCAGCCAACCCAGAGCGCCCCGTGAAGCTTTCTTT

V gene: TRBV5-5
J gene: TRBJ1-6
D gene: NA
clone size: NA
CDR3 protein: CASSLVLSNSPLHF
CDR3 DNA: TGTGCCAGCAGCTTGGTACTGTCTAATTCACCCCTCCACTTT